The 25 T cell receptor beta chains listed next were all sequenced from one sample in a study of OX40 agonist ivuxolimab in advanced cancers. Profiling relied on immunoSEQ multiplex PCR, and the TCRdb table lists in-frame clones only, not all of them. The sample shows about 23,000 clones, about four fifths of them seen only once. Sequenced material: CD4+ or CD8+ T cells sorted from blood, taken in a trial of the OX40 agonist ivuxolimab. Receptors originate from an adult with an advanced solid tumor such as melanoma, head and neck, liver or kidney cancer.

The rearrangement uses TRBV7-9 and TRBJ2-5; D is undetermined. V lost 1 base to trimming and J lost 4 bases, with 7 bases between them. From germline, CDR1 is SEHNR and CDR2 FQNEAQ (reference sequence). The CDR3 covers 13 residues. The CDR3 loop is CASSLDRAETQYF. CDR3 coding DNA: TGTGCCAGCAGCTTAGACCGAGCAGAGACCCAGTACTTC.

The CDR3, as DNA: TGTGCCAGCAGCCCCGGGGGTTCCTACAATGAGCAGTTCTTC. Its translation is CASSPGGSYNEQFF. The chain is built from TRBV5-4 and TRBJ2-1, with a weak D call TRBD2 (6 bases). The CDR3 totals 14 residues. V lost 4 bases, J lost 1 base, and 9 bases lay in between. Germline loops: CDR1 SGHNT, CDR2 YYREEE (reference sequence).

The V and J genes are TRBV7-8 and TRBJ2-2; maybe TRBD2 (6 bases). The V gene lost 3 bases and the J gene lost 7 bases, with 18 bases spanning the gap. The CDR3 is 16 amino acids. Germline V gene data show CDR1 as SGHVS and CDR2 as FQNEAQ. CDR3 sequence (DNA): TGTGCCAGCAGCTTCCCCGACGGGAGAGATCACGGGGAGCTGTTTTTT. The encoded protein is CASSFPDGRDHGELFF. Filled out from reference TRBV7-8 and TRBJ2-2, the complete variable domain reads GAGVSQSPRYKVAKRGQDVALRCDPISGHVSLFWYQQALGQGPEFLTYFQNEAQLDKSGLPSDRFFAERPEGSVSTLKIQRTQQEDSAVYLCASSFPDGRDHGELFFGEGSRLTVL.

The chain combines TRBV7-2 with TRBJ2-7; D is perhaps TRBD2 (7 bases). The CDR3 is 14 amino acids. Trimming removed 2 bases from V and 6 bases from J, with 14 bases in between. The germline gives CDR1 SGHTA, CDR2 FQGNSA. Written as DNA, the CDR3 is TGTGCCAGCAGCTTAAGGGGGACTACAATCGAGCAGTACTTC. Residues: CASSLRGTTIEQYF.

V usage is TRBV19 and J usage is TRBJ2-2, with 11 positions matching TRBD2. After removal of 4 bases from V and 1 base from J, the junction contained 8 bases not matched to a gene. CDR3 length: 18 residues. Germline-derived CDR1 and CDR2 are LNHDA and SQIVND (reference sequence). CDR3: CASSRYRTSGLNTGELFF. CDR3 nucleotide sequence: TGTGCCAGTAGTAGATACAGGACTAGCGGGCTGAACACCGGGGAGCTGTTTTTT.

This chain uses TRBV9 with TRBJ1-4; D may be TRBD1 (5 bases). Germline V gives CDR1 SGDLS, CDR2 YYNGEE. The ends were cut back, 4 bases at V and 8 bases at J, with 18 bases in the middle. This CDR3 comprises 15 residues. This CDR3 reads CASSSLGGRSEKLFF. The CDR3 DNA reads as TGTGCCAGCAGCAGCCTGGGGGGTAGGAGCGAAAAACTGTTTTTT.

This sequence joins TRBV27 and TRBJ2-3; 9 bases line up with TRBD2. V dropped 2 bases and J dropped 6; count of bases not matched to a gene: 3. The CDR3 totals 14 residues. Germline V gene lookup returns CDR1 MNHEY and CDR2 SMNVEV (reference sequence). CDR3 residues: CASSLAGGRDTQYF. DNA of the CDR3: TGTGCCAGCAGTTTAGCGGGAGGGCGTGATACGCAGTATTTT.

The chain joins TRBV27 to TRBJ1-1; no firm D call. The germline V gene has CDR1 MNHEY and CDR2 SMNVEV (reference sequence). The ends were cut back, 6 bases at V and 1 base at J, with 12 bases in the middle. This CDR3 comprises 14 residues. As DNA, the CDR3 is TGTGCCAGCAGCCCAACCACTCGGAACACTGAAGCTTTCTTT. Protein: CASSPTTRNTEAFF.

The chain combines TRBV5-4 with TRBJ2-3; TRBD2 aligns across 8 bases. The germline V gene has CDR1 SGHNT and CDR2 YYREEE (reference sequence). J was trimmed by 5 bases and V by 4 bases; bases with no gene match: 6. The CDR3 consists of 14 residues. CDR3 nucleotides: TGTGCCAGCAGCCCAAGCGGGAGAAGAGATACGCAGTATTTT. It codes for CASSPSGRRDTQYF.

The V gene is TRBV5-4, the J gene TRBJ2-7; 7 bases line up with TRBD2. J lost 6 bases, V lost 4 bases, and 7 bases had no gene match. CDR1 SGHNT and CDR2 YYREEE come from the germline V gene (reference sequence). The CDR3 sequence is 13 residues long. The CDR3 bases are TGTGCCAGCAGCATGACTAGCTCGCGCGAGCAGTACTTC. This encodes CASSMTSSREQYF.

This clone has a single count. The chain employs TRBV6-4 and TRBJ2-2, with D perhaps matching TRBD2 (6 bases). The CDR3 spans 14 residues. Germline V gives CDR1 MRHNA, CDR2 SNTAGT. The V end lost 6 bases, the J end lost 4 bases, and 12 bases lay between the germline ends. The CDR3 here is CASRWEAGTGELFF. The CDR3 DNA sequence: TGTGCCAGCAGATGGGAGGCGGGCACCGGGGAGCTGTTTTTT.

The chain has TRBV30 and TRBJ1-4; maybe TRBD1 (5 bases). Germline loops: CDR1 GTSNPN, CDR2 SVGIG (reference sequence). The CDR3 extends over 13 amino acids. V lost 1 base, J lost 8 bases, and 11 bases lay in between. CDR3 residues: CAWSGWGEEKLFF. CDR3 DNA sequence: TGTGCCTGGAGTGGATGGGGGGAAGAAAAACTGTTTTTT.

The V gene is TRBV6-1, the J gene TRBJ1-2, with TRBD1 as a possible D gene (6 bases). CDR1 and CDR2 from the germline V gene are MNHNS and SASEGT. CDR3 length: 12 residues. V shed 8 bases and J shed 3 bases, with 10 bases lying between them. The CDR3: CASGPGDYGYTF. The DNA for the CDR3 is TGTGCCAGCGGGCCAGGGGACTATGGCTACACCTTC.

This sequence joins TRBV14 and TRBJ1-1; D unclear. In germline, CDR1 is SGHDN, CDR2 FVKESK. The length of the CDR3 is 13 residues. The V end was cut by 4 bases, the J end by 1 base, with 7 bases between. The CDR3 nucleotides read TGTGCCAGCAGCCGCGACCCGAACACTGAAGCTTTCTTT. It encodes CASSRDPNTEAFF.

The chain links TRBV7-2 to TRBJ1-1; tentative D call: TRBD1 (6 bases). Germline-derived CDR1 and CDR2 are SGHTA and FQGNSA. Trimming removed 2 bases from V and 5 bases from J, with 9 bases in between. The CDR3 is 13 amino acids. CDR3 nucleotides: TGTGCCAGCAGCTTACAGGGGAGGACTGAAGCTTTCTTT. This encodes CASSLQGRTEAFF.

The V gene is TRBV28, the J gene TRBJ2-7; weak D call: TRBD1 (5 bases). In germline, CDR1 is MDHEN, CDR2 SYDVKM. The CDR3 is made up of 13 amino acids. V was cut by 6 bases and J by 3 bases, with 12 bases left in between. The CDR3 DNA sequence: TGTGCCAGCAGACCAGGGATCCTCTACGAGCAGTACTTC. This translates into CASRPGILYEQYF.

This clone was counted between two and nine times. This chain joins TRBV30 and TRBJ1-3; unclear D gene. This CDR3 region has 14 residues. Germline V CDR1 and CDR2: GTSNPN, SVGIG (reference sequence). V was cut by 0 bases and J by 0 bases, with 6 bases left in between. The CDR3 DNA reads as TGTGCCTGGAGTGTGATTGGCTCTGGAAACACCATATATTTT. This encodes CAWSVIGSGNTIYF.

Points on this clone: The junction differs from germline at one of its ends, possibly a read error. This chain links TRBV7-3 with TRBJ1-3, with D possibly TRBD1 on 5 matching bases. Germline V gene data show CDR1 as SGHTA and CDR2 as FQGTGA. The CDR3 runs 15 residues. The CDR3 bases are TGTGCCAGCAGCGTAACAGGAGACTCTGGAAACACCATATATTTT. Residues: CASSVTGDSGNTIYF.

The CDR3 DNA follows: TGTGCCACCTTAGGGGGGGATACGCAGTATTTT. The encoded protein is CATLGGDTQYF. The chain has TRBV6-1 and TRBJ2-3; D may be TRBD1 or TRBD2 (6 bases each). This CDR3 is built from 11 residues. Germline V CDR1 and CDR2: MNHNS, SASEGT. Trimming cost V 10 bases and J 6 bases, with 11 bases left between them.

The rearrangement joins TRBV5-1 to TRBJ2-1; no firm D call. V lost 1 base and J 10 bases, leaving 9 bases between the germline ends. CDR3 length: 12 residues. CDR1 is SGHRS and CDR2 is YFSETQ in the germline V gene. The CDR3 is CASSLFSGEQFF. The CDR3 DNA reads as TGCGCCAGCAGCTTGTTCTCCGGGGAGCAGTTCTTC.

The rearrangement uses TRBV7-2 and TRBJ2-7, with TRBD2 identical over 7 bases. Losses at the gene ends were 2 bases for V and 2 bases for J; bases not matched to a gene: 3. From germline, CDR1 is SGHTA and CDR2 FQGNSA. There are 14 residues in the CDR3. The CDR3 loop reads CASSLLAVAYEQYF. CDR3 in DNA: TGTGCCAGCAGCTTACTAGCGGTAGCCTACGAGCAGTACTTC.

The V and J genes are TRBV7-3 and TRBJ2-1, with 12 positions matching TRBD2. Germline CDR1 and CDR2: SGHTA and FQGTGA. Germline trimming cut 0 bases from V and 0 bases from J; bases unmatched to any gene: 3. The CDR3 is 18 amino acids. The DNA of the CDR3 is TGTGCCAGCAGCTTAACGTCTAGCGGGAGGGCCTCCTACAATGAGCAGTTCTTC. Amino acid sequence: CASSLTSSGRASYNEQFF.

The V gene is TRBV5-6, the J gene TRBJ2-5; 9 nucleotides align to TRBD1. Germline CDR1 SGHDT, CDR2 YYEEEE. V lost 3 bases to trimming and J lost 1 base; unmatched junction nucleotides: 4. The CDR3 runs to 15 residues. CDR3 sequence: CASSWDREAQETQYF. Here the CDR3 DNA reads TGTGCCAGCAGCTGGGACAGGGAAGCCCAAGAGACCCAGTACTTC.

The chain is built from TRBV7-2 and TRBJ1-4; D gene ambiguous. This CDR3 spans 16 amino acids. Germline V gene data show CDR1 as SGHTA and CDR2 as FQGNSA. V was cut by 4 bases and J by 0 bases, with 12 bases left in between. CDR3 DNA sequence: TGTGCCAGCAGCTCGCTAAGGATGGCAACTAATGAAAAACTGTTTTTT. Protein sequence: CASSSLRMATNEKLFF.

The genes are TRBV7-2 and TRBJ2-5; 10 bases match TRBD1. Germline loops: CDR1 SGHTA, CDR2 FQGNSA. The CDR3 loop spans 16 amino acids. V lost 1 base to trimming and J lost 5 bases; unmatched junction nucleotides: 7. For the CDR3, the DNA is TGTGCCAGCAGCTTAGGGGACAGGGGAAGTCGTGAGACCCAGTACTTC. Its translation: CASSLGDRGSRETQYF.